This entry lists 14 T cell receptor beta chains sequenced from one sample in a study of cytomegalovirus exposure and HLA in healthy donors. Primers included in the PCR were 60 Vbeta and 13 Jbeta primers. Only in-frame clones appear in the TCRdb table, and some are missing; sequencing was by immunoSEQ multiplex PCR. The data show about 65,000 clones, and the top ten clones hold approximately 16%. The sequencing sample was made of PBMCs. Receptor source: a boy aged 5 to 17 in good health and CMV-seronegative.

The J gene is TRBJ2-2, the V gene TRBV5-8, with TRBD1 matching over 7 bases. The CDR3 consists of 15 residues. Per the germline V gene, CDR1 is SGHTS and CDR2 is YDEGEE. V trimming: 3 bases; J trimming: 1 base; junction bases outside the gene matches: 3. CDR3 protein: CASSSGQLNTGELFF. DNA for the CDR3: TGTGCCAGCAGCTCGGGACAGCTGAACACCGGGGAGCTGTTTTTT.

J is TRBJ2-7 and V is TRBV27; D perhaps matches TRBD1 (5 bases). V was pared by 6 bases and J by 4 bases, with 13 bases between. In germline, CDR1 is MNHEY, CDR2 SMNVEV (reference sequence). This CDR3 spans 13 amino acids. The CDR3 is CASRDLQDYEQYF. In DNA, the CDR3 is TGTGCCAGCAGGGATTTACAGGATTACGAGCAGTACTTC.

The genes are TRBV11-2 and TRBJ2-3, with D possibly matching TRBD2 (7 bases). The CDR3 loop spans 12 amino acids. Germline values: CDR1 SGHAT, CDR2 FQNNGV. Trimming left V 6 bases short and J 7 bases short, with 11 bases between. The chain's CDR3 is CASRRGGNTQYF. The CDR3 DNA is TGTGCCAGCAGGAGGGGGGGGAATACGCAGTATTTT.

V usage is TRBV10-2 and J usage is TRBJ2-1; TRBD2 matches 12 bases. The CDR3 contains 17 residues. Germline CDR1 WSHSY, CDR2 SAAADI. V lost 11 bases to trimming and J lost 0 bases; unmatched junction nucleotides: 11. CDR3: CAGRASGGAGSYNEQFF. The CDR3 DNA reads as TGCGCCGGGCGTGCTAGCGGGGGGGCGGGCTCCTACAATGAGCAGTTCTTC.

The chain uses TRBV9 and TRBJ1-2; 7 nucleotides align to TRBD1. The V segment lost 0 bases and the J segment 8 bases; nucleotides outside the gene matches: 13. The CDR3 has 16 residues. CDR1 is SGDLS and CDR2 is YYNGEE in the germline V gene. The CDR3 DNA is TGTGCCAGCAGCGTAGCAAGTGGAGGGGGCCAGGAGGGCTACACCTTC. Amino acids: CASSVASGGGQEGYTF.

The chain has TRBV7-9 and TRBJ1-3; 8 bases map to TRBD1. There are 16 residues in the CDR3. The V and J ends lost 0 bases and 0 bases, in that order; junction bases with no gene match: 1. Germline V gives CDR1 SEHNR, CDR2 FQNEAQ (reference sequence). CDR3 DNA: TGTGCCAGCAGCTTAGCTGGGACAGGCTCTGGAAACACCATATATTTT. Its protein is CASSLAGTGSGNTIYF.

In nucleotides, the CDR3 is TGTGCCAGCGTGAACGCCCCAGGGGGCAATTCACCCCTCCACTTT. Protein product: CASVNAPGGNSPLHF. V gene TRBV6-1 combines with J gene TRBJ1-6, with 8 nucleotides matching TRBD1. V was clipped by 8 bases and J by 7 bases; unmatched bases: 10. The germline V gene has CDR1 MNHNS and CDR2 SASEGT. The CDR3 is made up of 15 amino acids.

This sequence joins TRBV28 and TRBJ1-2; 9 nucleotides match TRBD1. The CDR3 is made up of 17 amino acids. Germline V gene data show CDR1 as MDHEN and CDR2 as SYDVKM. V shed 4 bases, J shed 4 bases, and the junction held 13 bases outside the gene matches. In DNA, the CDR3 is TGTGCCAGCAGTTACCCTCTGGGGGGACAGGGTAGCTATGGCTACACCTTC. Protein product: CASSYPLGGQGSYGYTF.

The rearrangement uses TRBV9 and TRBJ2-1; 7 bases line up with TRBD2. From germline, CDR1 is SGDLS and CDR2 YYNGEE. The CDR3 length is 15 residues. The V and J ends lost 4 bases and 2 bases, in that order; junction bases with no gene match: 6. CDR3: CASSPPGGTYNEQFF. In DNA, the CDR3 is TGTGCCAGCAGCCCCCCCGGGGGGACCTACAATGAGCAGTTCTTC.

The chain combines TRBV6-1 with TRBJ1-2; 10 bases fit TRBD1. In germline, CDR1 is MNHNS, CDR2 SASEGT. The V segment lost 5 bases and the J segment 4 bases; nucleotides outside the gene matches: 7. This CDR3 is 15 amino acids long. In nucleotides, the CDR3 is TGTGCCAGCAGTTCGGGACAGGGGATCGGCTATGGCTACACCTTC. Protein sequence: CASSSGQGIGYGYTF.

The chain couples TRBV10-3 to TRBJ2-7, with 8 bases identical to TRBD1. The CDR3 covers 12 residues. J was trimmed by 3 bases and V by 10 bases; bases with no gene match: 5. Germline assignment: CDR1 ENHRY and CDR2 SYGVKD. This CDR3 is CATRGQGYEQYF. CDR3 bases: TGTGCCACCCGAGGACAGGGCTACGAGCAGTACTTC.

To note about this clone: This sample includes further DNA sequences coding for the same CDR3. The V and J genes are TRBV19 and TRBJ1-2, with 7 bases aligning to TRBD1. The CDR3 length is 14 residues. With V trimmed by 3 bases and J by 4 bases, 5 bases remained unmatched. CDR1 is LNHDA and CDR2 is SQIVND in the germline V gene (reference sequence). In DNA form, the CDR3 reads TGTGCCAGTAGTATTGACAGGGCCACCTATGGCTACACCTTC. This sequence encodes CASSIDRATYGYTF. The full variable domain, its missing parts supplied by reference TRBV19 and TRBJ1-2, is DGGITQSPKYLFRKEGQNVTLSCEQNLNHDAMYWYRQDPGQGLRLIYYSQIVNDFQKGDIAEGYSVSREKKESFPLTVTSAQKNPTAFYLCASSIDRATYGYTFGSGTRLTVV.

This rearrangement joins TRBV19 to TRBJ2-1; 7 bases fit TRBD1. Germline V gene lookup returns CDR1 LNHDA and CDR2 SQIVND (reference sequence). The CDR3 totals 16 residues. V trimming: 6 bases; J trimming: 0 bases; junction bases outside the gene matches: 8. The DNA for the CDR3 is TGTGCCAGTAGAACCCCCGGGACAGACTCCTACAATGAGCAGTTCTTC. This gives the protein CASRTPGTDSYNEQFF.

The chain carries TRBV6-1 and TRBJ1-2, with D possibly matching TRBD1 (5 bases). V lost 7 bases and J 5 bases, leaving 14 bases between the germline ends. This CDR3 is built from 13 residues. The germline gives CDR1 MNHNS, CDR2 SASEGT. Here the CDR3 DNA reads TGTGCCAGCAACATAGGCAGGGAATATGGCTACACCTTC. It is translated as CASNIGREYGYTF.